These T cell receptor beta chains were read from a single sample in a study of CD8 T cells in Susac syndrome. TCRdb re-called the immunoSEQ multiplex PCR reads through MiXCR, storing one row per CDR3 protein. Here the sample spans under 250,000 distinct CDR3 sequences, 93% being singletons. Sequenced input: CD4+ T cells from PBMCs. Receptors originate from a human donor with multiple sclerosis. The CDR3 runs from the conserved cysteine through the conserved F or W. D genes are given only for firm matches. Size is omitted from some rows. Given values are once, few, many or a class for expanded clones.

clone size,J gene,V gene,D gene,CDR3 protein,CDR3 DNA
.,TRBJ2-3,TRBV30,.,CAWSNPWSLDTQYF,TGTGCCTGGAGCAACCCCTGGTCCCTAGATACGCAGTATTTT
once,TRBJ2-2,TRBV7-8,.,CASSSVQGGELFF,TGTGCCAGCAGCTCGGTCCAGGGGGGGGAGCTGTTTTTT
.,TRBJ2-7,TRBV7-8,.,CASSLSSDSKYEQYF,TGTGCCAGCAGCTTAAGTTCTGACAGTAAATACGAGCAGTACTTC
.,TRBJ1-1,TRBV19,TRBD1,CASSWDRTNTEAFF,TGTGCCAGTAGTTGGGACAGAACGAACACTGAAGCTTTCTTT
.,TRBJ1-1,TRBV11-3,.,CASSLGYRAAFF,TGTGCCAGCAGCTTAGGTTATAGGGCAGCTTTCTTT
.,TRBJ2-7,TRBV28,.,CASSLAGPPYEQYF,TGTGCCAGCAGTTTAGCAGGCCCCCCCTACGAGCAGTACTTC
once,TRBJ2-5,TRBV5-1,TRBD1,CASSLRRQGQETQYF,TGCGCCAGCAGCCTTCGGAGACAGGGTCAAGAGACCCAGTACTTC
.,TRBJ2-1,TRBV11-2,TRBD2,CASSLLGGGAANEQFF,TGTGCCAGCAGCCTACTCGGCGGGGGGGCCGCTAATGAGCAGTTCTTC
.,TRBJ1-6,TRBV20-1,TRBD1,CSALDREITPLHF,TGCAGTGCTCTGGACAGGGAGATTACACCCCTCCACTTT
.,TRBJ2-1,TRBV13,TRBD2,CASSKSGNWGNEQFF,TGTGCCAGCAGCAAAAGCGGGAACTGGGGGAATGAGCAGTTCTTC
once,TRBJ1-5,TRBV12-3/TRBV12-4,.,CASSLAGRSNQPQHF,TGTGCCAGCAGTTTAGCAGGGAGAAGCAATCAGCCCCAGCATTTT
.,TRBJ1-2,TRBV12-3/TRBV12-4,.,CASSFWGVGTYGYTF,TGTGCCAGCAGTTTTTGGGGGGTCGGTACCTATGGCTACACCTTC
.,TRBJ1-3,TRBV6-6,.,CASSKDGGSGNTIYF,TGTGCCAGCAGCAAGGACGGCGGCTCTGGAAACACCATATATTTT
.,TRBJ1-1,TRBV11-2,TRBD1,CASSLDPGQGYAEAFF,TGTGCCAGCAGCTTAGATCCGGGACAGGGGTACGCTGAAGCTTTCTTT
.,TRBJ1-1,TRBV3-1,.,CASSQDRSEVFF,TGTGCCAGCAGCCAAGACCGTAGTGAAGTTTTCTTT
.,TRBJ2-5,TRBV20-1,.,CSATRQGQVETQYF,TGCAGTGCCACGAGGCAGGGGCAGGTCGAGACCCAGTACTTC
few,TRBJ2-1,TRBV7-9,.,CASSFGTKEQFF,TGTGCCAGCAGCTTCGGGACAAAGGAGCAGTTCTTC
once,TRBJ2-6,TRBV19,.,CASRASSPGANVLTF,TGTGCCAGTAGGGCCTCGAGCCCTGGGGCCAACGTCCTGACTTTC
.,TRBJ2-3,TRBV3-1,.,CASSQDARGGADTQYF,TGTGCCAGCAGCCAAGATGCGCGGGGAGGCGCAGATACGCAGTATTTT
.,TRBJ2-2,TRBV5-1,.,CASSVPTTNTGELFF,TGCGCCAGCAGCGTCCCGACTACGAACACCGGGGAGCTGTTTTTT
.,TRBJ2-6,TRBV20-1,TRBD2,CSASPSGSLHAGANVLTF,TGCAGTGCTAGCCCTAGCGGGAGCCTACATGCTGGGGCCAACGTCCTGACTTTC
.,TRBJ1-4,TRBV5-1,.,CASSLTTGGEKLFF,TGCGCCAGCAGCTTGACGACAGGAGGTGAAAAACTGTTTTTT
.,TRBJ1-5,TRBV5-6,.,CASSLTGTWEPQHF,TGTGCCAGCAGCCTAACAGGGACCTGGGAGCCCCAGCATTTT
.,TRBJ2-2,TRBV7-9,.,CASSLARGVTGELFF,TGTGCCAGCAGCTTAGCCAGGGGAGTCACCGGGGAGCTGTTTTTT
once,TRBJ2-1,TRBV6-2/TRBV6-3,TRBD2,CASSYRVSGWSSHNEQFF,TGTGCCAGCAGTTACAGGGTTAGCGGGTGGAGCTCTCACAATGAGCAGTTCTTC
once,TRBJ2-3,TRBV19,.,CASMVQGTDTQYF,TGTGCCAGTATGGTCCAGGGCACAGATACGCAGTATTTT
.,TRBJ2-1,TRBV20-1,TRBD2,CSATLAGGHNEQFF,TGCAGTGCTACCCTAGCGGGAGGACACAATGAGCAGTTCTTC
.,TRBJ1-2,TRBV11-2,.,CASRTLRSGDYGYTF,TGTGCCAGCAGAACCCTCAGGTCAGGGGACTATGGCTACACCTTC
.,TRBJ1-2,TRBV3-1,.,CASSPRSDNYGYTF,TGTGCCAGCAGCCCCCGATCAGATAACTATGGCTACACCTTC
.,TRBJ1-2,TRBV20-1,TRBD1,CSAIGWDRGFLGYGYTF,TGCAGTGCCATAGGGTGGGACAGGGGGTTTCTAGGCTATGGCTACACCTTC
.,TRBJ2-1,TRBV12-3/TRBV12-4,.,CASSPYPKEQFF,TGTGCCAGCAGTCCATATCCGAAGGAGCAGTTCTTC
.,TRBJ1-2,TRBV5-1,.,CASTYDSLYGYTF,TGCGCCAGCACCTACGACAGTTTATATGGCTACACCTTC
.,TRBJ2-1,TRBV7-3,TRBD2,CASSLTRSAGGRNEQFF,TGTGCCAGCAGCTTAACGAGATCAGCGGGGGGCAGGAATGAGCAGTTCTTC
.,TRBJ1-2,TRBV9,.,CASSVRDSYGYTF,TGTGCCAGCAGCGTAAGGGATAGCTATGGCTACACCTTC
.,TRBJ1-2,TRBV30,.,CAWSVKGVGGYTF,TGTGCCTGGAGTGTTAAGGGGGTCGGGGGCTACACCTTC
once,TRBJ1-1,TRBV29-1,.,CSVPNPGEAFF,TGCAGCGTCCCCAACCCCGGGGAAGCTTTCTTT
.,TRBJ1-2,TRBV4-2,TRBD1,CASSSEMGQGNGYTF,TGTGCCAGCAGCTCCGAAATGGGACAGGGGAACGGCTACACCTTC
.,TRBJ1-5,TRBV28,.,CASEAVSNQPQHF,TGTGCCTCCGAGGCAGTGAGCAATCAGCCCCAGCATTTT
.,TRBJ1-1,TRBV24-1,TRBD1,CATGGVDTEAFF,TGTGCCACAGGGGGCGTGGACACTGAAGCTTTCTTT
.,TRBJ2-3,TRBV19,TRBD2,CASASGSRNTDTQYF,TGTGCCAGTGCTAGCGGGAGTAGGAACACAGATACGCAGTATTTT
.,TRBJ1-2,TRBV15,.,CATSRDRDDPRGYTF,TGTGCCACCAGCAGAGATAGGGACGACCCTAGGGGCTACACCTTC